What follows is one T cell receptor (beta chain) and its context. This clone has only a few counts. Its antigen has not been determined. Base qualities are missing; no much larger clone stands one base away. The record originates from a study of neoadjuvant nivolumab and ipilimumab in lung cancer (dated by TCRdb to the early 2020s). Background for the entire study: Nivolumab was administered intravenously at 3 mg/kg on days 1, 15 and 29, and in the combination arm ipilimumab 1 mg/kg was added on day 1 only. The primary trial endpoint was the major pathologic response (MPR) rate in the intention-to-treat population in each study arm. A total of roughly 45 patients with operable NSCLC were treated in the trial, with approximately 23 randomized to nivolumab monotherapy and 21 randomized to nivolumab plus ipilimumab. TCR repertoires in pretherapy (baseline) peripheral blood were compared with TCR repertoires in tumors resected at surgery after neoadjuvant immune checkpoint blockade. Matched pretherapy and resected tumor pairs were analyzed from seven patients, of whom four had been treated with nivolumab and three with nivolumab plus ipilimumab.

Including the terminal cysteine and phenylalanine, the CDR3 comprises 15 residues. Here the CDR3 DNA is all that survives: 45 bases in frame from base 1. V was cut back by 1 base and J by 1 base, leaving a gap of 11 bases between them. As encoded in the germline V gene (reference sequence), CDR1 is SGHNT while CDR2 is YYREEE. Explained via the paper, the time point label denotes: at surgical resection after neoadjuvant nivolumab +/- ipilimumab. The samples were taken from NEOSTAR, a phase 2 randomized trial in operable NSCLC that tested neoadjuvant nivolumab or nivolumab plus ipilimumab, followed by surgery. Beyond this particular receptor, the publication reports: A positive correlation was observed between pretherapy blood TCR richness and richness in tumors resected after neoadjuvant therapy (Spearman R of about 0.83). A small number of samples was subjected to TCR sequencing. From pretherapy to surgery, increases in tumor T-cell richness and clonality were observed in three of three dual-therapy tumors but in only two of four nivolumab-treated tumors. TCR richness and clonality were greater in resected tumors than in tumor-adjacent uninvolved lung, and increases were seen in more dual-therapy-treated tumors. There was no significant correlation between TCR clonality and pathologic tumor regression, and just a single major-pathologic-response sample was available for the clonality-regression analysis.

Libraries were built with the immunoSEQ multiplex PCR assay. Turning to the authors' computational methods: Repertoires were summarized in terms of richness and clonality, and significantly expanded and contracted clones between pre- and post-therapy samples were identified. The table comes from immuneACCESS by way of TCRdb, which keeps in-frame sequences with V and J called. Part of the clones is missing from these tables; in studies checked, under half for an unresolved V gene and the rest for unknown reasons. The DNA gave D and trimming, while V, J and clone size come from that table. Within this sample are some 18,000 clones, with more than 75% of them counted one time only. The top ten hold approximately 6.4% of the sample.

This material consisted of tumor tissue, taken after neoadjuvant nivolumab, alone or with ipilimumab, at or shortly before surgery. Recombination joined TRBV5-4 with TRBJ2-5, with the D gene not clear enough to name. The clonotype originates from an adult with non-small cell lung cancer. CDR3 sequence: CASSLFQTGQETQYF. The DNA is as follows: TGTGCCAGCAGCTTGTTCCAGACCGGCCAAGAGACCCAGTACTTC.